This record looks at one T cell receptor beta chain sequence and its context. Its antigen is unknown. Receptor libraries were prepared by 5' RACE. The input for every TCR library was 3,500 to 4,000 ng of total RNA. For each sample, cDNA synthesis with SMARTScribe reverse transcriptase was split into eight separate reactions. Unique molecular identifiers containing a 6-nucleotide sample barcode were introduced through template switching during cDNA synthesis. TCRalpha and TCRbeta cDNA was amplified by two nested PCRs of approximately 17 and 9 cycles, with bead purification after each PCR. Before amplification, the cDNA was treated with uracil DNA-glycosylase and purified using the QIAquick PCR purification kit. The second PCR was the step at which Illumina TruSeq-compatible adapters and sample-specific barcodes were added. TapeStation and Qubit were used to check library quality and concentration, and roughly 4.6 ng of each library was pooled. The pooled libraries were sequenced with 2 x 100 bp reads and custom sequencing primers on an Illumina HiSeq2500 single-index Rapid Run. As for how the authors treated the data: PCR and sequencing errors were corrected by UMI-based consensus assembly using MiGEC version 1.2.6. MiXCR version 2.1.1 was used to carry out V(D)J alignment, clonotype assembly and CDR3 extraction. Normalisation of gene usage, clonotype sharing and MAIT/NKT TCR abundance was achieved by analysing the top 1000, 10 000 and 20 000 clonotypes per sample. After downsampling to 27 000 UMIs, diversity was calculated as the inverse Simpson index using the vegan R package. Statistical testing used paired Mann-Whitney U tests on the discordant twin pairs and applied Benjamini-Hochberg correction for multiple testing. TCRdb reprocessed the reads, reporting each CDR3 protein sequence once and no DNA. The V and J calls follow TCRdb's processing rather than the paper's. The table of this sample itemizes 93,000 or so distinct CDR3 sequences. The top ten clones comprise around 1.9% of the sample.

The data derive from a study of monozygotic twins with inflammatory bowel disease (dated by TCRdb to the late 2010s). Regarding the research as a whole: In total, around 30 monozygotic twin pairs made up the full study: 19 Danish pairs, all IBD-discordant, plus nine German pairs, of which four were IBD-concordant and five were IBD-discordant. Each individual had, on average, about 151 000 unique TCRalpha sequences and 181 000 unique TCRbeta sequences available for analysis. The search for disease-associated traits relied mainly on comparing IBD patients with their genetically identical healthy co-twins within discordant pairs. The study at large found these results: Because patients received different immunosuppressive treatments, the repertoires may have picked up extra background noise and variability between individuals. IBD patients shared fewer clonotypes with other individuals than healthy twins did, most markedly in patients showing signs of disease activity. A decrease in TCRbeta repertoire diversity, as measured by inverse Simpson index, was observed in IBD patients compared with their healthy co-twins. Different T cell subtypes could not be distinguished in the analysis. No single strong signal or clonotype linked to IBD turned up in the results, so the idea that one exists was not supported. Repertoire similarity did not differ between concordant and discordant twins, possibly due to limited statistical power.

The CDR3 runs 14 residues from the cysteine to the phenylalanine. No DNA has been recorded. Reading the germline V gene gives CDR1 MDHEN and CDR2 SYDVKM. From each donor, an approximately 2.3 ml peripheral blood sample was drawn into PAXgene tubes and stored at -80 degrees C. Total RNA was isolated from whole blood with the PAXgene blood miRNA kit on an automated QIAcube, without T cell sorting. Peripheral blood from monozygotic twin pairs concordant or discordant for inflammatory bowel disease was subjected to deep TCRalpha and TCRbeta repertoire profiling with unique molecular barcoding. For every twin pair, smoking habits were documented, and each individual was categorised as a current, former or never smoker.

This TCR derives from a human donor with ulcerative colitis or Crohn's disease, or a healthy co-twin of an affected twin (not recorded which). The chain is made from TRBV28 and TRBJ1-2. Sample: blood. This receptor has the CDR3 CASSRYLANYGYTF.